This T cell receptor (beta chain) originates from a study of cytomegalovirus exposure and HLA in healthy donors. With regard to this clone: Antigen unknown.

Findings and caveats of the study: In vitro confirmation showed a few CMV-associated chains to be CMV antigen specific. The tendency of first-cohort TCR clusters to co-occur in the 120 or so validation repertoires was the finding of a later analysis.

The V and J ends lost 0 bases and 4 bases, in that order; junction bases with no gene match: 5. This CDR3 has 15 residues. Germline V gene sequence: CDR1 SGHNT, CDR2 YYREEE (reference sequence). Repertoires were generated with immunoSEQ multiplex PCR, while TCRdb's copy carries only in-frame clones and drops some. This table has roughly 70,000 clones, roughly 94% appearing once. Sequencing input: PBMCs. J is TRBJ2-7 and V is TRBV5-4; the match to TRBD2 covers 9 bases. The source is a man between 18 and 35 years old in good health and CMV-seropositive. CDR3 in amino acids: CASSLVSGSIYEQYF. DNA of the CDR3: TGTGCCAGCAGCTTGGTTAGCGGGAGTATTTACGAGCAGTACTTC.